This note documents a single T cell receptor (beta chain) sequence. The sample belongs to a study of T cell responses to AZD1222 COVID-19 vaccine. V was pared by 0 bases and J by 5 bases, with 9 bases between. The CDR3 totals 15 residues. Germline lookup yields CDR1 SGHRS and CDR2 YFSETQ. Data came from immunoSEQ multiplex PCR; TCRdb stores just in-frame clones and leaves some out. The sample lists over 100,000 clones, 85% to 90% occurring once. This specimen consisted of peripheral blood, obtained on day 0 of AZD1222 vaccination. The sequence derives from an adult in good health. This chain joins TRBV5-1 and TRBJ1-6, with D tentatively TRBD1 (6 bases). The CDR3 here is CASSLGTADNSPLHF. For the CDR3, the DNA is TGCGCCAGCAGCTTGGGGACAGCCGATAATTCACCCCTCCACTTT.